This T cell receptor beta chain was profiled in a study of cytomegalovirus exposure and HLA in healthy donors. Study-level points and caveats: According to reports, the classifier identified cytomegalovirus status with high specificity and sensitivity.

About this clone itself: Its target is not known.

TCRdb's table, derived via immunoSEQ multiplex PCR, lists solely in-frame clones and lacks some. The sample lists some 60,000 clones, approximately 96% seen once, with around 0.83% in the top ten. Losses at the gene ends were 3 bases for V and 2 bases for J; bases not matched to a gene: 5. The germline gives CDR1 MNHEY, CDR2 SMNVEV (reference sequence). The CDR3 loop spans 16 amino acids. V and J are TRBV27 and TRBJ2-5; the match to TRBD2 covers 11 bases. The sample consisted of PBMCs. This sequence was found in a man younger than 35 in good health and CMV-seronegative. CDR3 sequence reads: CASSLVASGRQETQYF. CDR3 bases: TGTGCCAGCAGTTTGGTGGCTAGCGGGAGGCAAGAGACCCAGTACTTC.